The 15 T cell receptor beta chains given below trace back to one sample, sequenced in a study of siplizumab effects on memory and regulatory T cells. Only in-frame clones appear in the TCRdb table, and some are missing; sequencing was by immunoSEQ multiplex PCR. Of 100,000 or so clones listed, about 90% are singletons. The sequenced sample was Tregs sorted from blood. These receptors were collected from a human donor in good health.

The gene calls are TRBV7-8 and TRBJ2-7; D remains unclear. V shed 6 bases and J shed 0 bases, with 18 bases lying between them. The length of the CDR3 is 16 residues. CDR1 and CDR2 (germline): SGHVS, FQNEAQ. CDR3 sequence (DNA): TGTGCCAGCAGTCCCGGTATTGGTGGGTTCTCCTACGAGCAGTACTTC. Residues: CASSPGIGGFSYEQYF.

The chain recombines TRBV18 with TRBJ2-2; TRBD1 is a possible D gene (5 bases). The CDR3 has 16 amino acids. Trimming cost V 0 bases and J 3 bases, with 11 bases left between them. Germline V lookup: CDR1 KGHSH, CDR2 LQKENI. The CDR3 bases are TGTGCCAGCTCACCACCGGCGGTAGGGGACACCGGGGAGCTGTTTTTT. It encodes CASSPPAVGDTGELFF.

As DNA, the CDR3 is TGTGCCAGCAGCAAAGAAAGGCCAGGGGGCCTTACCTCCCAAGAGACCCAGTACTTC. Encoded protein: CASSKERPGGLTSQETQYF. V usage is TRBV7-8 and J usage is TRBJ2-5, with 8 bases that match TRBD1. J was trimmed by 1 base and V by 5 bases; bases with no gene match: 18. The V gene's germline CDR1 is SGHVS and CDR2 FQNEAQ. This CDR3 has 19 residues.

The chain is built from TRBV10-2 and TRBJ2-5; D is unresolved. Trimming took 2 bases from V and 4 from J, leaving 5 bases between them. CDR1 WSHSY and CDR2 SAAADI come from the germline V gene. The CDR3 totals 12 residues. The CDR3 here is CASSERTETQYF. The CDR3 coding sequence is TGCGCCAGCAGTGAGAGGACAGAGACCCAGTACTTC.

The chain employs TRBV5-1 and TRBJ2-2; D uncertain. The CDR3 runs 15 residues. From germline, CDR1 is SGHRS and CDR2 YFSETQ. The V and J ends lost 4 bases and 0 bases respectively, with 10 bases between them. The CDR3 protein is CASSRRFANTGELFF. CDR3 in DNA: TGCGCCAGCAGCAGGCGGTTCGCGAACACCGGGGAGCTGTTTTTT.

This chain joins TRBV7-9 and TRBJ2-5, with 10 bases that match TRBD2. The CDR3 totals 14 residues. From germline, CDR1 is SEHNR and CDR2 FQNEAQ (reference sequence). J gave up 4 bases and V 5 bases, and 4 bases lay outside the gene matches. The DNA for the CDR3 is TGTGCCAGCAGCGACAGCGGGAGGGCAGAGACCCAGTACTTC. Protein: CASSDSGRAETQYF.

This chain uses TRBV19 with TRBJ2-5; 7 bases align to TRBD1. With 0 bases clipped from V and 0 bases from J, the junction kept 7 bases outside the gene matches. Germline V gene data show CDR1 as LNHDA and CDR2 as SQIVND (reference sequence). The CDR3 is 17 residues long. The CDR3 is CASSIDGTAMYQETQYF. The CDR3 region has the DNA TGTGCCAGTAGTATAGACGGGACAGCGATGTACCAAGAGACCCAGTACTTC.

This rearrangement joins TRBV2 to TRBJ2-7; TRBD2 matches at 13 bases. V trimming: 0 bases; J trimming: 4 bases; junction bases outside the gene matches: 0. Germline V gene data show CDR1 as SNHLY and CDR2 as FYNNEI. The CDR3 contains 15 residues. In nucleotides, the CDR3 is TGTGCCAGCAGTGAAGCGGGACTAGCGGGGTACGAGCAGTACTTC. It is translated as CASSEAGLAGYEQYF. Complete variable domain (other parts from reference TRBV2 and TRBJ2-7): EPEVTQTPSHQVTQMGQEVILRCVPISNHLYFYWYRQILGQKVEFLVSFYNNEISEKSEIFDDQFSVERPDGSNFTLKIRSTKLEDSAMYFCASSEAGLAGYEQYFGPGTRLTVT.

This chain uses TRBV2 with TRBJ2-5; the D is unclear. V was shortened by 5 bases and J by 1 base, with 2 bases between the two germline ends. Germline V gene sequence: CDR1 SNHLY, CDR2 FYNNEI. The CDR3 is 11 residues long. CDR3 sequence: CASSTQETQYF. DNA of the CDR3: TGTGCCAGCAGTACCCAAGAGACCCAGTACTTC.

V usage is TRBV6-6 and J usage is TRBJ2-7; the D gene is possibly TRBD2 (6 bases). The CDR3 loop spans 14 amino acids. The V and J ends lost 3 bases and 6 bases respectively, with 15 bases between them. Germline V CDR1 and CDR2: MNHNY, SVGAGI (reference sequence). The CDR3, as DNA: TGTGCCAGCAGTTATCTACGGGAGCTACCCGAGCAGTACTTC. Residues: CASSYLRELPEQYF.

The genes are TRBV5-1 and TRBJ2-3, with no clear D. This CDR3 region has 15 residues. Germline-derived CDR1 and CDR2 are SGHRS and YFSETQ. The germline V and J ends were trimmed by 2 bases and 4 bases, with 14 bases remaining between them. CDR3 nucleotides: TGCGCCAGCAGCTTAATCCATCAATTCGCAGATACGCAGTATTTT. Translation: CASSLIHQFADTQYF.

This chain uses TRBV6-6 with TRBJ2-3; tentative D call: TRBD2 (6 bases). In germline, CDR1 is MNHNY, CDR2 SVGAGI (reference sequence). This CDR3 spans 13 amino acids. V lost 9 bases to trimming and J lost 0 bases, with 10 bases between them. This CDR3 reads CASLAISTDTQYF. The DNA of the CDR3 is TGTGCCAGTCTAGCGATCAGCACAGATACGCAGTATTTT.

The chain is built from TRBV4-1 and TRBJ1-5; no clear D gene. From germline, CDR1 is MGHRA and CDR2 YSYEKL. Trimming removed 4 bases from V and 2 bases from J, with 9 bases in between. CDR3 length: 14 residues. Here the CDR3 reads CASSRSGGNQPQHF. The CDR3 DNA is TGCGCCAGCAGCCGTTCTGGGGGCAATCAGCCCCAGCATTTT.

The gene calls are TRBV10-3 and TRBJ2-3, with 10 bases aligning to TRBD2. The CDR3 consists of 17 residues. The germline V gene has CDR1 ENHRY and CDR2 SYGVKD. V was pared by 3 bases and J by 1 base, with 7 bases of the junction left unmatched. CDR3 coding DNA: TGTGCCATCAGTGACCTTAGCGGGAGGCTTGGCACAGATACGCAGTATTTT. This translates into CAISDLSGRLGTDTQYF.

Comment on this clone: Other DNA sequences of this sample code for an identical CDR3. The J gene is TRBJ2-7, the V gene TRBV27; D is undetermined. The CDR3 length is 15 residues. With 3 bases removed from V and 6 bases from J, the gap between germline ends came to 18 bases. Germline values: CDR1 MNHEY, CDR2 SMNVEV (reference sequence). The CDR3 sequence is CASSLRSAIAGEQYF. CDR3 nucleotides: TGTGCCAGCAGTTTGAGGTCCGCAATCGCCGGCGAGCAGTACTTC.